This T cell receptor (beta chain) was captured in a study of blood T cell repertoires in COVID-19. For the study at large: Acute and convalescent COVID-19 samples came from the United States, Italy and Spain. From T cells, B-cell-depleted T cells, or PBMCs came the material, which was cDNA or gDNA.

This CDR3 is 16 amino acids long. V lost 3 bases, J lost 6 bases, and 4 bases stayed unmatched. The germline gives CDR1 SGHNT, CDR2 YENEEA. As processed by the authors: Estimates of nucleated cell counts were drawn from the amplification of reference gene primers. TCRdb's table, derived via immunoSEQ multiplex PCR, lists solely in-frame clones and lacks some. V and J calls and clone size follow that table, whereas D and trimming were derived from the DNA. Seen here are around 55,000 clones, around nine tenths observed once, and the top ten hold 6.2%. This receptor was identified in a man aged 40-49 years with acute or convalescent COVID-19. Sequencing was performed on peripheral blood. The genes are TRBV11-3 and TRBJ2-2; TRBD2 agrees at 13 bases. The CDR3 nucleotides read TGTGCCAGCAGCTTCCGGACTAGCGGGAGCCCCGGGGAGCTGTTTTTT. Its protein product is CASSFRTSGSPGELFF.